The 32 T cell receptor beta chains given below trace back to one sample, sequenced in a study of Ad26.COV2.S vaccination and SARS-CoV-2 variants. Treatment specified: 15 to 20 received Ad26.COV2.S at low or high dose, single or two shots; roughly five received placebo; per-sample allocation not given. Sampling was performed 63 days after the first vaccine or placebo injection. Profiled with immunoSEQ multiplex PCR; TCRdb holds only in-frame clones, not every one. The sample yields 500,000 or so clones, 87% seen once. The sequenced sample was peripheral blood, obtained in a trial of Ad26.COV2.S vaccine versus placebo. The receptor source for this set is a person aged 18-60 years who received the Ad26.COV2.S COVID-19 vaccine or a placebo.

The chain uses TRBV7-2 and TRBJ2-7; 8 nucleotides line up with TRBD1. Germline V CDR1 and CDR2: SGHTA, FQGNSA. CDR3 length: 15 amino acids. J lost 3 bases, V lost 4 bases, and 8 bases had no gene match. In nucleotides, the CDR3 is TGTGCCAGCAGCTATGACCGGGGACAGGTCTACGAGCAGTACTTC. This encodes CASSYDRGQVYEQYF.

The genes are TRBV6-2 or TRBV6-3 and TRBJ1-2; D call uncertain. CDR3 length: 15 amino acids. Trimming removed 0 bases at V and 1 base at J, with 9 bases between. CDR1 and CDR2 from the germline V gene are MNHEY and SVGEGT. For the CDR3, the DNA is TGTGCCAGCAGTTACTCGCCCAGGATTAACTATGGCTACACCTTC. Residues: CASSYSPRINYGYTF.

The CDR3 loop reads CASSQLAGELFF. In DNA form, the CDR3 reads TGTGCCAGTAGCCAACTAGCCGGGGAGCTGTTTTTT. The chain has TRBV19 and TRBJ2-2; a possible D gene is TRBD2 (5 bases). V was cut by 6 bases and J by 6 bases, with 8 bases left in between. The germline gives CDR1 LNHDA, CDR2 SQIVND (reference sequence). This CDR3 spans 12 amino acids.

This clone was counted only a few times. The same CDR3 also results from other DNA sequences found in this sample. The rearrangement uses TRBV9 and TRBJ2-3; possible D gene TRBD2, 5 bases. V lost 4 bases to trimming and J lost 2 bases, with 11 bases between them. CDR1 is SGDLS and CDR2 is YYNGEE in the germline V gene. The CDR3 contains 14 residues. CDR3 protein: CASSPRRDTDTQYF. CDR3 DNA: TGTGCCAGCAGCCCTCGTCGGGACACAGATACGCAGTATTTT.

Turning to this clone: The junction differs from germline at one of its ends, possibly a read error. This rearrangement joins TRBV25-1 to TRBJ1-4; the D is unclear. Looked up from germline, CDR1 is MGHDK and CDR2 is SYGVNS. The CDR3 totals 11 residues. CDR3 DNA sequence: TGTGCCAGCAGTGAAGGACGGCCGTCCCGGTTT. Translation: CASSEGRPSRF.

A note on this clone: The same CDR3 is also encoded by other DNA sequences in this sample. The V and J genes are TRBV7-2 and TRBJ2-7, with TRBD2 identical over 7 bases. With V trimmed by 3 bases and J by 0 bases, 2 bases remained unmatched. The CDR3 extends over 14 amino acids. Germline CDR1 reads SGHTA; CDR2 reads FQGNSA. This chain's CDR3 is CASSFSSGSYEQYF. CDR3 sequence (DNA): TGTGCCAGCAGCTTCTCTAGCGGCTCCTACGAGCAGTACTTC.

This clone was seen a few times. This chain links TRBV6-5 with TRBJ2-7; either TRBD1 or TRBD2 may fit D (7 bases each). This CDR3 comprises 13 residues. Trimming removed 5 bases from V and 5 bases from J, with 13 bases in between. In germline, CDR1 is MNHEY, CDR2 SVGAGI. The CDR3 nucleotides read TGTGCCAGCAGTCTCAGGGGGAGGGACGAGCAGTACTTC. This gives the protein CASSLRGRDEQYF.

The chain is built from TRBV27 and TRBJ2-7; D remains ambiguous. V was pared by 0 bases and J by 0 bases, with 9 bases between. The CDR3 runs 15 residues. Germline CDR1 and CDR2: MNHEY and SMNVEV (reference sequence). CDR3 sequence reads: CASSLSPQASYEQYF. CDR3 nucleotides: TGTGCCAGCAGTTTATCGCCCCAGGCCTCCTACGAGCAGTACTTC.

The rearrangement links TRBV27 to TRBJ1-2, with TRBD1 matching 9 bases. V lost 7 bases to trimming and J lost 5 bases; unmatched junction nucleotides: 11. This CDR3 comprises 15 residues. CDR1 is MNHEY and CDR2 is SMNVEV in the germline V gene (reference sequence). Written as DNA, the CDR3 is TGTGCCAGCACCTCACCCGGGACAGGGATTTATGGCTACACCTTC. Encoded protein: CASTSPGTGIYGYTF.

This chain connects TRBV19 to TRBJ2-1, with D perhaps TRBD2 (6 bases). Germline loops: CDR1 LNHDA, CDR2 SQIVND (reference sequence). V was shortened by 7 bases and J by 4 bases, with 17 bases between the two germline ends. The CDR3 is made up of 15 amino acids. The CDR3 DNA reads TGTGCCAGTACCTTAGGACTATCAAGGTACAATGAGCAGTTCTTC. Amino acids: CASTLGLSRYNEQFF.

This rearrangement joins TRBV4-1 to TRBJ1-2, with 8 positions matching TRBD1. V lost 4 bases and J lost 7; bases outside the gene matches: 11. The CDR3 length is 15 residues. CDR1 is MGHRA, CDR2 YSYEKL, per germline. Here the CDR3 DNA reads TGCGCCAGCAGCCGCGAAGACCCAGGGGGCCGTGGCTACACCTTC. Its protein product is CASSREDPGGRGYTF.

The chain couples TRBV2 to TRBJ1-1; unclear D gene. The ends were cut back, 6 bases at V and 4 bases at J, with 15 bases in the middle. CDR3 length equals 14 residues. Germline loops: CDR1 SNHLY, CDR2 FYNNEI. Here the CDR3 DNA reads TGTGCCAGCAGGGCAGATCTGTCGGGCACTGAAGCTTTCTTT. Translated: CASRADLSGTEAFF.

This chain connects TRBV30 to TRBJ2-2; 12 bases match TRBD2. Germline trimming cut 5 bases from V and 4 bases from J; bases unmatched to any gene: 2. The CDR3 spans 14 residues. Per germline, CDR1 GTSNPN and CDR2 SVGIG (reference sequence). The CDR3 bases are TGTGCCTGGGGACTAGCGGGAACCACCGGGGAGCTGTTTTTT. Amino acid sequence: CAWGLAGTTGELFF. Combining the CDR3 with reference TRBV30 and TRBJ2-2 gives the whole variable domain SQTIHQWPATLVQPVGSPLSLECTVEGTSNPNLYWYRQAAGRGLQLLFYSVGIGQISSEVPQNLSASRPQDRQFILSSKKLLLSDSGFYLCAWGLAGTTGELFFGEGSRLTVL.

Concerning this clone: The same CDR3 can be traced to other DNA sequences in this sample. V and J are TRBV30 and TRBJ1-1; D unclear. Germline CDR1 reads GTSNPN; CDR2 reads SVGIG (reference sequence). This CDR3 spans 12 amino acids. The germline V and J ends were trimmed by 3 bases and 0 bases, with 5 bases remaining between them. The CDR3 loop reads CAWSVLNTEAFF. The CDR3 nucleotides are TGTGCCTGGAGCGTCCTGAACACTGAAGCTTTCTTT. The complete variable domain, with remaining parts taken from reference TRBV30 and TRBJ1-1, reads SQTIHQWPATLVQPVGSPLSLECTVEGTSNPNLYWYRQAAGRGLQLLFYSVGIGQISSEVPQNLSASRPQDRQFILSSKKLLLSDSGFYLCAWSVLNTEAFFGQGTRLTVV.

This rearrangement joins TRBV5-4 to TRBJ2-5; TRBD1 or TRBD2 may be the D gene (6 bases each). This CDR3 comprises 12 residues. V lost 0 bases, J lost 9 bases, and 9 bases lay in between. Germline-derived CDR1 and CDR2 are SGHNT and YYREEE (reference sequence). The CDR3: CASSLGGGSQYF. The CDR3 DNA sequence: TGTGCCAGCAGCTTGGGAGGGGGGTCCCAGTACTTC.

The gene calls are TRBV30 and TRBJ1-1; the D is unclear. The V end was cut by 4 bases, the J end by 1 base, with 7 bases between. The CDR3 totals 12 residues. CDR1 and CDR2 (germline): GTSNPN, SVGIG (reference sequence). CDR3 in amino acids: CAWNQPNTEAFF. The CDR3, as DNA: TGTGCCTGGAACCAACCGAACACTGAAGCTTTCTTT.

V is TRBV7-2 and J is TRBJ2-7, with 11 bases lining up with TRBD1. This CDR3 region has 17 residues. The germline V gene encodes CDR1 SGHTA and CDR2 FQGNSA. The V gene end was trimmed by 5 bases and the J gene end by 3 bases; junction bases not matched to a gene: 12. CDR3 region: CASSPRGQGAILYEQYF. In nucleotides, the CDR3 is TGTGCCAGCAGCCCCCGAGGACAGGGGGCGATACTCTACGAGCAGTACTTC.

The V and J genes are TRBV28 and TRBJ2-7; 7 nucleotides agree with TRBD1. Per germline, CDR1 MDHEN and CDR2 SYDVKM. The CDR3 totals 12 residues. V shed 6 bases, J shed 3 bases, and the junction held 2 bases outside the gene matches. The CDR3 loop is CASSWTGYEQYF. The DNA of the CDR3 is TGTGCCAGCAGCTGGACAGGCTACGAGCAGTACTTC.

In the case of this clone: Distinct nucleotide sequences in the sample also encode this CDR3. CDR3 bases: TGCGCCAGCAGCTTGCGGGGAGATACGCAGTATTTT. Protein: CASSLRGDTQYF. The chain recombines TRBV5-1 with TRBJ2-3; perhaps TRBD2 as D (5 bases). CDR1 is SGHRS and CDR2 is YFSETQ in the germline V gene. CDR3 length equals 12 residues. Between the trimmed V and J ends, which lost 1 base and 5 bases, there was a span of 5 bases.

This clone has a single count. The CDR3 coding sequence is TGTGCCAGCAGTCCCCAGACTAGAAGCACAGATACGCAGTATTTT. As protein: CASSPQTRSTDTQYF. The chain uses TRBV27 and TRBJ2-3; tentative D call: TRBD2 (6 bases). CDR3 length: 15 amino acids. Germline CDR1 and CDR2: MNHEY and SMNVEV (reference sequence). Deletions cut 5 bases from V and 0 bases from J, with 12 bases between.

The CDR3 DNA is TGTGCCTGGAGTTTTAGATCAGAAGCTTTCTTT. It yields the protein CAWSFRSEAFF. The chain joins TRBV30 to TRBJ1-1; no reliable D call. Trimming pared 2 bases from V and 8 bases from J, leaving 9 bases between. CDR3 length: 11 residues. In germline, CDR1 is GTSNPN, CDR2 SVGIG (reference sequence).

The count of this clone is one. The chain recombines TRBV18 with TRBJ2-5; D is unclear. V was clipped by 5 bases and J by 1 base, with 11 bases between them. The CDR3 covers 14 residues. CDR1 is KGHSH, CDR2 LQKENI, per germline. Here the CDR3 DNA reads TGTGCCAGCTCAAACCGACCCTCCCAAGAGACCCAGTACTTC. Protein product: CASSNRPSQETQYF.

The rearrangement uses TRBV14 and TRBJ2-3, with a tentative D call TRBD2 (6 bases). V gave up 1 base and J gave up 0 bases, with 8 bases separating them. Per the germline V gene, CDR1 is SGHDN and CDR2 is FVKESK. The CDR3 extends over 15 amino acids. The CDR3 nucleotides are TGTGCCAGCAGCCAAGGGACTATTAGCACAGATACGCAGTATTTT. As protein: CASSQGTISTDTQYF. The full variable domain, rest sourced from reference TRBV14 and TRBJ2-3, is EAGVTQFPSHSVIEKGQTVTLRCDPISGHDNLYWYRRVMGKEIKFLLHFVKESKQDESGMPNNRFLAERTGGTYSTLKVQPAELEDSGVYFCASSQGTISTDTQYFGPGTRLTVL.

The genes are TRBV28 and TRBJ1-1; 7 bases match TRBD1. CDR3 size: 14 residues. CDR1 is MDHEN, CDR2 SYDVKM, per germline. The J segment lost 2 bases and the V segment lost 6 bases, leaving 6 bases of the junction unmatched. This CDR3 reads CASRPGQPNTEAFF. As DNA, the CDR3 is TGTGCCAGCAGACCGGGACAGCCTAACACTGAAGCTTTCTTT.

This chain uses TRBV24-1 with TRBJ2-1; 8 bases agree with TRBD2. V lost 4 bases to trimming and J lost 6 bases; unmatched junction nucleotides: 7. Germline V gene sequence: CDR1 KGHDR, CDR2 SFDVKD. The CDR3 sequence is 15 residues long. The CDR3 here is CATSDPGTSSNEQFF. CDR3 nucleotide sequence: TGTGCCACCAGTGACCCCGGGACTAGTAGCAATGAGCAGTTCTTC.

The chain couples TRBV19 to TRBJ1-2, with D possibly TRBD1 on 6 matching bases. The CDR3 loop spans 13 amino acids. Trimming pared 6 bases from V and 2 bases from J, leaving 10 bases between. Germline V CDR1 and CDR2: LNHDA, SQIVND (reference sequence). The DNA of the CDR3 is TGTGCCAGTAGCCAAGACAGGAACTATGGCTACACCTTC. It specifies CASSQDRNYGYTF.

The chain carries TRBV7-2 and TRBJ2-1, with D maybe TRBD2 (5 bases). Trimming took off 5 bases at V and 5 bases at J, with 16 bases between the two ends. Germline lookup yields CDR1 SGHTA and CDR2 FQGNSA. The CDR3 has 15 residues. CDR3 sequence (DNA): TGTGCCAGCAGCCGTACTCCCGGAGGACACAATGAGCAGTTCTTC. It yields the protein CASSRTPGGHNEQFF.

The chain employs TRBV30 and TRBJ1-2; D might be TRBD1 (5 bases). CDR1 is GTSNPN and CDR2 is SVGIG in the germline V gene (reference sequence). The V end was cut by 3 bases, the J end by 5 bases, with 19 bases between. The CDR3 contains 15 residues. CDR3 region: CAWSFKPGTQYGYTF. The CDR3 DNA reads as TGTGCCTGGAGCTTTAAACCCGGGACCCAGTATGGCTACACCTTC.

The gene calls are TRBV28 and TRBJ2-2; a weak D match, TRBD1 (6 bases). Germline V gene sequence: CDR1 MDHEN, CDR2 SYDVKM. This CDR3 contains 15 residues. Trimming stripped 5 bases from V and 9 bases from J, with 19 bases between. DNA for the CDR3: TGTGCCAGCAGTGTCATACAGGGAGTTGCCCGGGAGCTGTTTTTT. Amino acid sequence: CASSVIQGVARELFF. The entire variable domain, with the rest obtained from reference TRBV28 and TRBJ2-2, is as follows: DVKVTQSSRYLVKRTGEKVFLECVQDMDHENMFWYRQDPGLGLRLIYFSYDVKMKEKGDIPEGYSVSREKKERFSLILESASTNQTSMYLCASSVIQGVARELFFGEGSRLTVL.

The rearrangement links TRBV30 to TRBJ1-1, with D possibly TRBD1 on 6 matching bases. Germline V lookup: CDR1 GTSNPN, CDR2 SVGIG (reference sequence). The CDR3 is 12 amino acids. Deletions cut 3 bases from V and 5 bases from J, with 10 bases between. The CDR3 sequence is CAWRWGQTEAFF. The CDR3 DNA is TGTGCCTGGAGATGGGGACAAACTGAAGCTTTCTTT.

The V and J genes are TRBV6-6 and TRBJ2-7, with D perhaps TRBD1 (6 bases). There are 12 residues in the CDR3. Germline loops: CDR1 MNHNY, CDR2 SVGAGI (reference sequence). Trimming cost V 7 bases and J 4 bases, with 11 bases left between them. CDR3 amino acids: CASKGDGYEQYF. The CDR3 nucleotides are TGTGCCAGCAAGGGGGATGGGTACGAGCAGTACTTC.

This chain links TRBV7-2 with TRBJ1-6; maybe TRBD1 (5 bases). The germline gives CDR1 SGHTA, CDR2 FQGNSA. The CDR3 covers 15 residues. V was cut by 1 base and J by 4 bases, with 8 bases left in between. In nucleotides, the CDR3 is TGTGCCAGCAGCTTAGACAGGTCGTATAATTCACCCCTCCACTTT. Encoded protein: CASSLDRSYNSPLHF.